This TCR beta chain was found in a study of response to subunit inactivated influenza vaccine. General study findings and limits: The authors offered the suggestion that each seasonal influenza vaccination recruits few new T cells.

Details on this clonotype: The antigen remains unidentified.

Per the germline V gene, CDR1 is SGHRS and CDR2 is YFSETQ. With V trimmed by 0 bases and J by 3 bases, 8 bases remained unmatched. This CDR3 is 19 amino acids long. Using its own MiXCR run on the RT-PCR reads, TCRdb lists one record per CDR3 protein. This sample has a few hundred thousand distinct CDR3 sequences, with around 15% found just once. The genes are TRBV5-1 and TRBJ2-2; 13 bases align to TRBD2. Sequenced material: PBMCs from blood, taken 11 to 12 days after vaccination. The source of this sequence is a man in his forties or fifties who received an inactivated influenza vaccine. The CDR3 region has the DNA TGCGCCAGCAGCTTGGCGGGAACGGGACTAGCGGGGCACACCGGGGAGCTGTTTTTT. Translated, it gives CASSLAGTGLAGHTGELFF.